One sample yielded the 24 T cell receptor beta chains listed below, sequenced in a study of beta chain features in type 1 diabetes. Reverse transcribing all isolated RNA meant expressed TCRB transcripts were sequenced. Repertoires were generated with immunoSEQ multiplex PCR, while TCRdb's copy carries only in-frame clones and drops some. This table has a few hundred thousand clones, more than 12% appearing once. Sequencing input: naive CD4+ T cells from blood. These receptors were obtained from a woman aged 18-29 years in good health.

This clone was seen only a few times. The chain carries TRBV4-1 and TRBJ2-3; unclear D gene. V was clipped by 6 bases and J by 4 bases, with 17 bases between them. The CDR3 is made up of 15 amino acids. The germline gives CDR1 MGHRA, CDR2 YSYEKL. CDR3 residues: CASRLPYGRPDTQYF. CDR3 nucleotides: TGCGCCAGCAGACTACCCTACGGAAGGCCAGATACGCAGTATTTT.

CDR3 nucleotides: TGTGCCAGCAGTCAGCGGACTAGCGGCCACAATGAGCAGTTCTTC. Amino acid sequence: CASSQRTSGHNEQFF. This chain uses TRBV28 with TRBJ2-1, with 10 bases lining up with TRBD2. CDR1 is MDHEN, CDR2 SYDVKM, per germline. Trimming cost V 5 bases and J 5 bases; bases outside gene matches: 6. The length of the CDR3 is 15 residues.

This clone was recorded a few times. DNA for the CDR3: TGTGCCTGGAGTGTAAGCAAGAATCAGCCCCAGCATTTT. Translation gives CAWSVSKNQPQHF. This chain links TRBV30 with TRBJ1-5, with no clear D. CDR1 GTSNPN and CDR2 SVGIG come from the germline V gene (reference sequence). CDR3 size: 13 residues. Trimming shortened V by 0 bases and J by 4 bases, and 7 bases separated the two germline ends. Combining the CDR3 with reference TRBV30 and TRBJ1-5 gives the whole variable domain SQTIHQWPATLVQPVGSPLSLECTVEGTSNPNLYWYRQAAGRGLQLLFYSVGIGQISSEVPQNLSASRPQDRQFILSSKKLLLSDSGFYLCAWSVSKNQPQHFGDGTRLSIL.

The CDR3 sequence is CASSAGTLPDATNEKLFF. As DNA, the CDR3 is TGTGCCAGCAGCGCTGGGACACTCCCTGATGCAACTAATGAAAAACTGTTTTTT. The V and J genes are TRBV13 and TRBJ1-4; D might be TRBD1 (6 bases). Germline V gene sequence: CDR1 PRHDT, CDR2 FYEKMQ (reference sequence). This CDR3 comprises 18 residues. The V gene lost 5 bases and the J gene lost 0 bases, with 19 bases spanning the gap. Drawing the rest from reference TRBV13 and TRBJ1-4, the complete variable domain is AAGVIQSPRHLIKEKRETATLKCYPIPRHDTVYWYQQGPGQDPQFLISFYEKMQSDKGSIPDRFSAQQFSDYHSELNMSSLELGDSALYFCASSAGTLPDATNEKLFFGSGTQLSVL.

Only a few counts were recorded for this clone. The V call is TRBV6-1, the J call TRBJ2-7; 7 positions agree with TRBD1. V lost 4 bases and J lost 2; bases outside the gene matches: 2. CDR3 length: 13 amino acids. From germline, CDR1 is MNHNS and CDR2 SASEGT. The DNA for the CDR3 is TGTGCCAGCAGTGTGGACAGGCCCTACGAGCAGTACTTC. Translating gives CASSVDRPYEQYF.

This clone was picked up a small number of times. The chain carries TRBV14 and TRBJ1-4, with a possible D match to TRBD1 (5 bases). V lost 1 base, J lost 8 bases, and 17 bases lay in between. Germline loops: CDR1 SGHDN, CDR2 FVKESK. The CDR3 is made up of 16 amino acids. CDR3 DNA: TGTGCCAGCAGCCAAGTCTCGGGACTCTTAAGGGAAAAACTGTTTTTT. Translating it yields CASSQVSGLLREKLFF.

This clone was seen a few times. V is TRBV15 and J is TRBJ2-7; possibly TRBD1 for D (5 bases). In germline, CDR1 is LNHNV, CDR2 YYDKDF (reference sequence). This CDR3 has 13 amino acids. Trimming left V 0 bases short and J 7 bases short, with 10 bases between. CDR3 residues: CATSREGAIEQYF. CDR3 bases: TGTGCCACCAGCAGAGAAGGGGCCATAGAGCAGTACTTC.

This chain's CDR3 is CASSSAGEVGELFF. The CDR3, as DNA: TGTGCCAGCAGTTCGGCGGGGGAAGTCGGGGAGCTGTTTTTT. V and J are TRBV6-1 and TRBJ2-2; TRBD2 matches 7 bases. The CDR3 has 14 residues. V was pared by 5 bases and J by 7 bases, with 7 bases of the junction left unmatched. The germline V gene encodes CDR1 MNHNS and CDR2 SASEGT.

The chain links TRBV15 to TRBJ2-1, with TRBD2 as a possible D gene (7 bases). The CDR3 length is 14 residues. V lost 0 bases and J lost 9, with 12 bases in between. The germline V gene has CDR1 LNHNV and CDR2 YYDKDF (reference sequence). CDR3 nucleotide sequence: TGTGCCACCAGCAGAGATTCGGGGGGCGGTGAGCAGTTCTTC. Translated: CATSRDSGGGEQFF. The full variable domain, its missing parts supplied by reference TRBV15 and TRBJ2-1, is DAMVIQNPRYQVTQFGKPVTLSCSQTLNHNVMYWYQQKSSQAPKLLFHYYDKDFNNEADTPDNFQSRRPNTSFCFLDIRSPGLGDTAMYLCATSRDSGGGEQFFGPGTRLTVL.

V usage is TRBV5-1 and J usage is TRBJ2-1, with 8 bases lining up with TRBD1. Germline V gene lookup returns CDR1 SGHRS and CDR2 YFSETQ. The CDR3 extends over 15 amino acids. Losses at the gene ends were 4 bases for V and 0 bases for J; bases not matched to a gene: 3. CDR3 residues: CASSGGQASYNEQFF. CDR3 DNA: TGCGCCAGCAGCGGGGGACAGGCCTCCTACAATGAGCAGTTCTTC.

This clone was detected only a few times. CDR3 residues: CAISDTTSVSYNEQFF. CDR3 bases: TGTGCCATCAGCGATACAACTAGCGTCTCCTACAATGAGCAGTTCTTC. The chain couples TRBV10-3 to TRBJ2-1; the match to TRBD2 covers 7 bases. Germline loops: CDR1 ENHRY, CDR2 SYGVKD. CDR3 length: 16 residues. V trimming: 6 bases; J trimming: 0 bases; junction bases outside the gene matches: 8.

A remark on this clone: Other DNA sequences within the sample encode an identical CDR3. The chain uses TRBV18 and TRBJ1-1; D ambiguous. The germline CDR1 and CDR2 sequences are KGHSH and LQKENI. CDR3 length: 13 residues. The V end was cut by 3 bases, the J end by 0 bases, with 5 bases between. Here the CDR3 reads CASSPTLNTEAFF. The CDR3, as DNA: TGTGCCAGCTCACCGACATTGAACACTGAAGCTTTCTTT. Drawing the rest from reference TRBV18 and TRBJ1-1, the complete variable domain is NAGVMQNPRHLVRRRGQEARLRCSPMKGHSHVYWYRQLPEEGLKFMVYLQKENIIDESGMPKERFSAEFPKEGPSILRIQQVVRGDSAAYFCASSPTLNTEAFFGQGTRLTVV.

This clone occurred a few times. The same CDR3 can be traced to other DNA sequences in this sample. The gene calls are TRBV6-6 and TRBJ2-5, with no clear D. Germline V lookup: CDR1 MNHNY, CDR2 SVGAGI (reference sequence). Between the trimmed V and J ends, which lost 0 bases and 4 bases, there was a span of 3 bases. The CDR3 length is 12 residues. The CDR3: CASSYSRETQYF. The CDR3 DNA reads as TGTGCCAGCAGTTACTCGCGAGAGACCCAGTACTTC.

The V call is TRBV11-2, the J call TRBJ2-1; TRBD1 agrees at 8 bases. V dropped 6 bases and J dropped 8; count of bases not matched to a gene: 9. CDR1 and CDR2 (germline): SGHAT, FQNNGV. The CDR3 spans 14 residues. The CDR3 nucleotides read TGTGCCAGCAGTCTCGGACAGGGAGTCTATGAGCAGTTCTTC. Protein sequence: CASSLGQGVYEQFF.

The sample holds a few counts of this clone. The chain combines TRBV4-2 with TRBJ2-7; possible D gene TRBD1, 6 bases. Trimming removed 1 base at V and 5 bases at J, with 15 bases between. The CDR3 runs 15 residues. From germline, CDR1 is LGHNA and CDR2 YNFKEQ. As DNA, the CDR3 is TGTGCCAGCAGCCAAGGGAGCAGGGGCGGCCACGAGCAGTACTTC. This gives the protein CASSQGSRGGHEQYF.

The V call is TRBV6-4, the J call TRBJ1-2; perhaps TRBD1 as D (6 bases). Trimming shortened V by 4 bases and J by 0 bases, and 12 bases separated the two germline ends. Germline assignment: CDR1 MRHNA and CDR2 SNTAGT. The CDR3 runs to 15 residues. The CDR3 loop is CASSAQTGTNYGYTF. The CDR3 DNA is TGTGCCAGCAGTGCCCAGACAGGCACTAACTATGGCTACACCTTC.

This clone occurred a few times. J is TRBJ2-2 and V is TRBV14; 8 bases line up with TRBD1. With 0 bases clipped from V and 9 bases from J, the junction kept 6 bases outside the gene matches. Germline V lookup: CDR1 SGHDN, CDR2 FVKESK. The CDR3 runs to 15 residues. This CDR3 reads CASSQDLTGGRELFF. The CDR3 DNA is TGTGCCAGCAGCCAAGATCTTACAGGGGGGCGGGAGCTGTTTTTT.

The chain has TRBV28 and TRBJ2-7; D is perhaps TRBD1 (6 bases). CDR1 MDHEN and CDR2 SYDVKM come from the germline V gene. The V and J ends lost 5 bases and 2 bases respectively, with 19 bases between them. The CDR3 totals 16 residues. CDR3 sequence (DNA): TGTGCCAGCAGTCCAACTCAGGGGAATGACGCCTACGAGCAGTACTTC. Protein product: CASSPTQGNDAYEQYF.

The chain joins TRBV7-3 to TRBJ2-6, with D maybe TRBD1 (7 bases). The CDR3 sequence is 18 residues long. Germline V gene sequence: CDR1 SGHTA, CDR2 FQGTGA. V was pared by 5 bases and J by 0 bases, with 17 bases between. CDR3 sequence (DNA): TGTGCCAGCAGCCCACCAGGGGGGCGGGGCTCTGGGGCCAACGTCCTGACTTTC. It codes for CASSPPGGRGSGANVLTF. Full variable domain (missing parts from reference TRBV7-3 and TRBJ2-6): GAGVSQTPSNKVTEKGKYVELRCDPISGHTALYWYRQSLGQGPEFLIYFQGTGAADDSGLPNDRFFAVRPEGSVSTLKIQRTERGDSAVYLCASSPPGGRGSGANVLTFGAGSRLTVL.

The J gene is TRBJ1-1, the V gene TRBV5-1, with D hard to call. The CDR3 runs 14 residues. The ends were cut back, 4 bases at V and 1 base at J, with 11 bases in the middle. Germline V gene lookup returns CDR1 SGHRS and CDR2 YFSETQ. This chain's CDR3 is CASSPQASNTEAFF. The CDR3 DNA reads TGCGCCAGCAGCCCCCAGGCTTCGAACACTGAAGCTTTCTTT.

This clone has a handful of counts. The CDR3 is CASNAGGGETQYF. Written as DNA, the CDR3 is TGTGCCAGCAACGCGGGAGGGGGAGAGACCCAGTACTTC. The chain has TRBV9 and TRBJ2-5; 9 positions agree with TRBD2. This CDR3 has 13 residues. Germline V gives CDR1 SGDLS, CDR2 YYNGEE. V lost 6 bases to trimming and J lost 4 bases; unmatched junction nucleotides: 4.

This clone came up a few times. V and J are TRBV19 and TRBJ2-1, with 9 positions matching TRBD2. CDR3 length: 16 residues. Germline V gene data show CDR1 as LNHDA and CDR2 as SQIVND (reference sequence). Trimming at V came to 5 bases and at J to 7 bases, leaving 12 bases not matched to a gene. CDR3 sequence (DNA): TGTGCCAGTAGTTCTTTGGGCGGGAGGGCCAGGAATGAGCAGTTCTTC. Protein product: CASSSLGGRARNEQFF.

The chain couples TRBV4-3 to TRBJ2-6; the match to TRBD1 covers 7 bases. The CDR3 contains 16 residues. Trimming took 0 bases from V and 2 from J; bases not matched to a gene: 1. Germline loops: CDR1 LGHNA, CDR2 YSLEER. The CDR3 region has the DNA TGCGCCAGCAGCCAAGACGACAGGGCTGGGGCCAACGTCCTGACTTTC. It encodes CASSQDDRAGANVLTF.

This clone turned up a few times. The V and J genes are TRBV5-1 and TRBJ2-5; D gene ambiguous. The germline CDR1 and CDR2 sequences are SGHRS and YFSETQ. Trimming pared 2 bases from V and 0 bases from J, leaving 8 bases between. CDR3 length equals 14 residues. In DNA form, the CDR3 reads TGCGCCAGCAGCTTCGCGCGGAACCAAGAGACCCAGTACTTC. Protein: CASSFARNQETQYF.